The present T cell receptor (beta chain) was sequenced within a study of T cells in Graves' hyperthyroidism and ophthalmopathy. CDR1 GTSNPN and CDR2 SVGIG come from the germline V gene (reference sequence). The V gene end was trimmed by 5 bases and the J gene end by 2 bases; junction bases not matched to a gene: 4. The CDR3 contains 13 residues. Many counts were recorded for this clonotype. The antigen remains undetermined. General study results and limits: Through a model of 13 V-J features, ophthalmopathy was separated from stable hyperthyroidism. Most thyroid clonotypes with frequency above 0.001 were detected in blood.

Researchers amplified the TCR beta CDR3 regions from RNA transcripts. TCR CDR3 regions were first amplified by RT-PCR with HTBI primers. In TCRdb, the multiplex PCR reads were re-called with MiXCR into one record per CDR3 protein. The sample records around 520,000 distinct CDR3 sequences, roughly an eighth being singletons. The sample taken for sequencing was blood. The receptor's source is a woman aged 18-29 years with Graves' hyperthyroidism. V is TRBV30 and J is TRBJ2-7; 9 positions agree with TRBD1. CDR3 in amino acids: CAWDRGSPYEQYF. CDR3 bases: TGTGCCTGGGACAGGGGGTCTCCCTACGAGCAGTACTTC.